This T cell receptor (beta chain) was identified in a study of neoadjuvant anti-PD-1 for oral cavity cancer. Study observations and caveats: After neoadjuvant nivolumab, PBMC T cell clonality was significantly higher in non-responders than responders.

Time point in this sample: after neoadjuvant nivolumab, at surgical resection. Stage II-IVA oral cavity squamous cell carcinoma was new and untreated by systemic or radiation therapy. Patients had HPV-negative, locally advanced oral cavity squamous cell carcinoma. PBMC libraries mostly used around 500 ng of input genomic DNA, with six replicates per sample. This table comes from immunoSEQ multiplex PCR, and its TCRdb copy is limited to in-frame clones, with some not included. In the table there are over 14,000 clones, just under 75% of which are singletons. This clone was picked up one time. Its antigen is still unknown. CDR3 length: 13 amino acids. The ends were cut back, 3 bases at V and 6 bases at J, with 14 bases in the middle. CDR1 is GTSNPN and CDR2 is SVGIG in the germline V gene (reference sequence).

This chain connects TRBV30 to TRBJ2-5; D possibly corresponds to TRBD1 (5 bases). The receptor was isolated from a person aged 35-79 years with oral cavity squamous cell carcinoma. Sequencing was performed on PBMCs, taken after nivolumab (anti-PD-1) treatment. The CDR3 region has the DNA TGTGCCTGGAGCTTTCAGGGCCCGAAGACCCAGTACTTC. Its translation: CAWSFQGPKTQYF.